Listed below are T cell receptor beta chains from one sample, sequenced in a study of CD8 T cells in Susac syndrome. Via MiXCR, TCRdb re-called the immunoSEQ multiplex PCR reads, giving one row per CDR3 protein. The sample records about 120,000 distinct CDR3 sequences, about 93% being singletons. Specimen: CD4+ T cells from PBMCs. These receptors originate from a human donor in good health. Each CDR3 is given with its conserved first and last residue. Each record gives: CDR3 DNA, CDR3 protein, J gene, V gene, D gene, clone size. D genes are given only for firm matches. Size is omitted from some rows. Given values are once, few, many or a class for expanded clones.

TGCGCCAGCAGCCTACCTAGCGGGAGAGCATACGAGCAGTACTTC,CASSLPSGRAYEQYF,TRBJ2-7,TRBV5-1,TRBD2,-
TGTGCCAGTAGTATCCAGGGACTAGCCGATGCAGATACGCAGTATTTT,CASSIQGLADADTQYF,TRBJ2-3,TRBV19,TRBD2,-
TGCAGTGCCTGGACAGGAACCTATGGCTACACCTTC,CSAWTGTYGYTF,TRBJ1-2,TRBV20-1,TRBD1,-
TGTGCCTGGAGAGGCGGGAGCGTCTACAATGAGCAGTTCTTC,CAWRGGSVYNEQFF,TRBJ2-1,TRBV30,TRBD2,-
TGTGCCTGGGAGGGGATACCCGGGACACCCACGGGGAATGAGCAGTTCTTC,CAWEGIPGTPTGNEQFF,TRBJ2-1,TRBV30,-,-
TGTGCCAGCAGCCAAGACGGGGGACGGTTCCAAGAGACCCAGTACTTC,CASSQDGGRFQETQYF,TRBJ2-5,TRBV3-1,-,-
TGTGCCAGCAGTTTGGGACAGGGGCCCTACGAGCAGTACTTC,CASSLGQGPYEQYF,TRBJ2-7,TRBV12-3/TRBV12-4,TRBD1,few
TGTGCCAGTAGAGCTCGCGGAGGGACAGATACGCAGTATTTT,CASRARGGTDTQYF,TRBJ2-3,TRBV19,-,-
TGTGCCAGCACTACAGGGGTCGAGCAGTACTTC,CASTTGVEQYF,TRBJ2-7,TRBV30,TRBD1,-
TGCGCCAGCAGTTTTCGGCGGGAGGGCCGCACAGATACGCAGTATTTT,CASSFRREGRTDTQYF,TRBJ2-3,TRBV5-1,TRBD2,-
TGTGCCAGCAGTTACTCAGCGGTCATTTACGAGCAGTACTTC,CASSYSAVIYEQYF,TRBJ2-7,TRBV6-2/TRBV6-3,-,-
TGTGCCAGCAGCATTAGCGGGATATCTTACGAGCAGTACTTC,CASSISGISYEQYF,TRBJ2-7,TRBV3-1,TRBD2,-
TGTGCCAGCAAGGGACAGGTGAACACTGAAGCTTTCTTT,CASKGQVNTEAFF,TRBJ1-1,TRBV2,TRBD1,-
TGTGCCTGGAGTGTAACGTTCCATGAGCAGTTCTTC,CAWSVTFHEQFF,TRBJ2-1,TRBV30,-,-
TGCAGCGTCGGGACAGGGGTCGCGAACACCGGGGAGCTGTTTTTT,CSVGTGVANTGELFF,TRBJ2-2,TRBV29-1,TRBD1,-
TGCGCCAGCAGCTTGCCGGCGGCTGAGCAGTTCTTC,CASSLPAAEQFF,TRBJ2-1,TRBV5-1,-,-
TGTGCCAGCAGTTACAGCAACAGGGCCAACGTCCTGACTTTC,CASSYSNRANVLTF,TRBJ2-6,TRBV6-6,-,-
TGTGCCAGCAGTTGGGGGACGGGCGGGACCGGGGAGCTGTTTTTT,CASSWGTGGTGELFF,TRBJ2-2,TRBV5-6,-,-
TGTGCCAGCAGTTTTGGGACAGGGCCTTCACCCCTCCACTTT,CASSFGTGPSPLHF,TRBJ1-6,TRBV28,TRBD1,-
TGTGCCAGCAGGGTGGAGGGGGCGGGCGGGGAGCTGTTTTTT,CASRVEGAGGELFF,TRBJ2-2,TRBV6-5,-,-
TGTGCCAGCAGCTTAGGCGGTGGCAGGGACGGCGGGAATGAAAAACTGTTTTTT,CASSLGGGRDGGNEKLFF,TRBJ1-4,TRBV7-9,-,-
TGTGCCAGCAGTTACAAGGAGGGCTACACCTTC,CASSYKEGYTF,TRBJ1-2,TRBV6-2/TRBV6-3,-,-
TGCAGCGTGGCGGGACAGGGAAGCTCCTACGAGCAGTACTTC,CSVAGQGSSYEQYF,TRBJ2-7,TRBV29-1,TRBD1,-
TGTGCCAGCAGTCCCAGACTAGGCGGGAGAGGGTTGGAGACCCAGTACTTC,CASSPRLGGRGLETQYF,TRBJ2-5,TRBV28,TRBD2,-
TGTGCCAGCAGCCTAAATAGCGGGATTGGGAATGAGCAGTTCTTC,CASSLNSGIGNEQFF,TRBJ2-1,TRBV12-3/TRBV12-4,TRBD2,-
TGTGCCAGCAGGGATCTAGCGGGAGGGGAGACCCAGTACTTC,CASRDLAGGETQYF,TRBJ2-5,TRBV7-9,TRBD2,-
TGTGCCAGCTCAAGTCAGGGTTTAACTAATGAAAAACTGTTTTTT,CASSSQGLTNEKLFF,TRBJ1-4,TRBV2,-,-
TGTGCCAGCTCACCGGTTGAGCGGAATGAGCAGTTCTTC,CASSPVERNEQFF,TRBJ2-1,TRBV18,-,-
TGTGCCAGCAGCTTATTGCCAGGGCGACTAGCGGGACGCCAAGAGACCCAGTACTTC,CASSLLPGRLAGRQETQYF,TRBJ2-5,TRBV7-2,TRBD2,-
TGTGCCAGCAGCCCTATCGGAGCGGGAGCCACCGGGGAGCTGTTTTTT,CASSPIGAGATGELFF,TRBJ2-2,TRBV11-1,TRBD2,-
TGTGCCAGCAGCCGATTACAGGGGCGCACTGAAGCTTTCTTT,CASSRLQGRTEAFF,TRBJ1-1,TRBV13,TRBD1,-
TGTGCCAGCAGGTTGGGGATTTCCGGGGAGCTGTTTTTT,CASRLGISGELFF,TRBJ2-2,TRBV7-2,-,-
TGTGCCAGCAGTGAATATCCGGGACAGTGGAATGAAAAACTGTTTTTT,CASSEYPGQWNEKLFF,TRBJ1-4,TRBV25-1,TRBD1,-
TGTGCCAGCACCTCGGCTAGCGGGGGGTCTGGGGCCAACGTCCTGACTTTC,CASTSASGGSGANVLTF,TRBJ2-6,TRBV28,TRBD2,once
TGTGCCAGCAGTCCGGGACTCTGGGACGAGCAGTACTTC,CASSPGLWDEQYF,TRBJ2-7,TRBV6-1,-,-
TGTGCCAGCAGTGAACTTGGGGGGGAATCTACTGAAGCTTTCTTT,CASSELGGESTEAFF,TRBJ1-1,TRBV6-1,-,-
TGTGCCAGCAGCCAACCGGGACTAGCGGGAGTCTACGAGCAGTACTTC,CASSQPGLAGVYEQYF,TRBJ2-7,TRBV3-1,TRBD2,-
TGTGCCAGCAGTGACGGGGGGAACACAGATACGCAGTATTTT,CASSDGGNTDTQYF,TRBJ2-3,TRBV12-3/TRBV12-4,TRBD2,-
TGTGCCAGCAGCCAAGACTTCAAAGCCGGGGGAACCGGGGAGCTGTTTTTT,CASSQDFKAGGTGELFF,TRBJ2-2,TRBV3-1,-,-
TGTGCCAGCTCGGACAGGGGGATCCAAGAGACCCAGTACTTC,CASSDRGIQETQYF,TRBJ2-5,TRBV18,TRBD1,-
TGTGCCAGCAGCTTTGGAGACAGGGGGGGGACTGAAGCTTTCTTT,CASSFGDRGGTEAFF,TRBJ1-1,TRBV13,TRBD1,-
TGTGCCAGCAGCTTAGACCAGGGGGCCGACGAGCAGTACTTC,CASSLDQGADEQYF,TRBJ2-7,TRBV7-9,TRBD1,-
TGTGCCAGCAGGGAACAAGGGGCGGGTGAGCAGTTCTTC,CASREQGAGEQFF,TRBJ2-1,TRBV28,-,-
TGTGCCAGCTCACCACCCTACACTCAAAACATTCAGTACTTC,CASSPPYTQNIQYF,TRBJ2-4,TRBV18,-,-
TGTGCCAGCAGCGCGGACAGGGACAATGAGCAGTTCTTC,CASSADRDNEQFF,TRBJ2-1,TRBV7-2,TRBD1,-
TGTGCCAGCACTCCGGGACAGTACTCCTACGAGCAGTACTTC,CASTPGQYSYEQYF,TRBJ2-7,TRBV27,TRBD1,-
TGCAGCGTTGAGGGGGCTGGGGCCAACGTCCTGACTTTC,CSVEGAGANVLTF,TRBJ2-6,TRBV29-1,-,-
TGCGCCAGCAGCCAGGGACCGGTGGGCTACGAGCAGTACTTC,CASSQGPVGYEQYF,TRBJ2-7,TRBV5-1,-,few
TGTGCCAGCGTCAAACACAGGGGAGGCTATGGCTACACCTTC,CASVKHRGGYGYTF,TRBJ1-2,TRBV6-5,TRBD1,-
TGTGCCAGCAGCTTACCGGGACTAGCGGACTACGAGCAGTACTTC,CASSLPGLADYEQYF,TRBJ2-7,TRBV7-2,TRBD2,-
TGTGCCTGGAGCGGGGGAGCGAAGATCCCCTACGAGCAGTACTTC,CAWSGGAKIPYEQYF,TRBJ2-7,TRBV30,-,-
TGTGCCAGCAGTTACAGGGGAGAAGAGACCCAGTACTTC,CASSYRGEETQYF,TRBJ2-5,TRBV6-5,-,-